One and the same sample provided the 24 T cell receptor beta chains below, sequenced in a study of blood T cells in healthy people across ages. A second 7 to 11 cycle PCR used barcoded and J-beta primers. Using its own MiXCR run on the 5' RACE reads, TCRdb lists one record per CDR3 protein. Of more than 600,000 distinct CDR3 sequences listed, roughly 25% are singletons. These data were likewise used in another study, on T cells of mothers and their children.

The material sequenced was blood. Receptors originate from a boy aged 5 to 17 in good health.

The rearrangement joins TRBV10-3 to TRBJ1-2; 12 bases match TRBD1. The germline CDR1 and CDR2 sequences are ENHRY and SYGVKD. V shed 5 bases, J shed 7 bases, and the junction held 14 bases outside the gene matches. The CDR3 length is 17 residues. The DNA for the CDR3 is TGTGCCATCAGTCTGCCAACCGGGACAGGGGGCTCGGTTGGCTACACCTTC. Protein sequence: CAISLPTGTGGSVGYTF.

This clonotype was picked up one time. This chain uses TRBV2 with TRBJ2-7, with 8 positions matching TRBD2. The last part of the DNA fits TRBJ2-1 better; the J call may be wrong. CDR1 SNHLY and CDR2 FYNNEI come from the germline V gene. The CDR3 has 15 residues. The CDR3 sequence: CASSELPGGTVEQFF. The CDR3 nucleotides read TGTGCCAGCAGTGAATTGCCGGGGGGGACTGTTGAGCAGTTCTTC.

The chain joins TRBV6-6 to TRBJ1-1; D call uncertain. V lost 0 bases, J lost 6 bases, and 8 bases lay in between. The CDR3 spans 13 residues. The germline V gene encodes CDR1 MNHNY and CDR2 SVGAGI (reference sequence). CDR3 sequence: CASSYSGGAEAFF. CDR3 coding DNA: TGTGCCAGCAGTTACTCGGGAGGCGCTGAAGCTTTCTTT.

This chain joins TRBV7-2 and TRBJ2-3, with D perhaps TRBD1 (6 bases). CDR3 length: 17 amino acids. Trimming shortened V by 2 bases and J by 4 bases, and 19 bases separated the two germline ends. Germline assignment: CDR1 SGHTA and CDR2 FQGNSA. Written as DNA, the CDR3 is TGTGCCAGCAGCTTAATCGGTCAGGGGAGTGGCGCAGATACGCAGTATTTT. Encoded protein: CASSLIGQGSGADTQYF.

This chain links TRBV27 with TRBJ2-6; D is unresolved. V shed 0 bases and J shed 4 bases, with 4 bases lying between them. Germline CDR1 and CDR2: MNHEY and SMNVEV (reference sequence). The CDR3 is 14 amino acids. The CDR3 coding sequence is TGTGCCAGCAGTTTATCGTTCGGGGCCAACGTCCTGACTTTC. Its translation: CASSLSFGANVLTF. The whole variable domain, remainder taken from reference TRBV27 and TRBJ2-6, is EAQVTQNPRYLITVTGKKLTVTCSQNMNHEYMSWYRQDPGLGLRQIYYSMNVEVTDKGDVPEGYKVSRKEKRNFPLILESPSPNQTSLYFCASSLSFGANVLTFGAGSRLTVL.

This chain links TRBV6-5 with TRBJ2-7; D is perhaps TRBD1 (6 bases). V was cut by 7 bases and J by 4 bases, with 17 bases left in between. CDR3 length: 14 residues. The V gene's germline CDR1 is MNHEY and CDR2 SVGAGI. CDR3 region: CASTDPGQGYEQYF. DNA for the CDR3: TGTGCCAGCACCGACCCAGGTCAGGGGTACGAGCAGTACTTC.

V usage is TRBV6-2 or TRBV6-3 and J usage is TRBJ2-3, with D perhaps TRBD2 (6 bases). Trimming removed 5 bases at V and 7 bases at J, with 22 bases between. The CDR3 is made up of 16 amino acids. Germline V gene lookup returns CDR1 MNHEY and CDR2 SVGEGT. CDR3 sequence: CASSARSGQNYNTQYF. The CDR3 DNA follows: TGTGCCAGCAGTGCAAGAAGCGGGCAAAACTACAATACGCAGTATTTT.

This clonotype was picked up a small number of times. The V gene is TRBV24-1, the J gene TRBJ2-3; TRBD1 matches 9 bases. Germline CDR1 reads KGHDR; CDR2 reads SFDVKD. CDR3 length equals 17 residues. With 3 bases clipped from V and 5 bases from J, the junction kept 11 bases outside the gene matches. The CDR3 loop reads CATSDEGQQGAGDTQYF. The CDR3 nucleotides read TGTGCCACCAGTGATGAGGGCCAACAGGGGGCGGGAGATACGCAGTATTTT.

The chain is built from TRBV12-3 or TRBV12-4 and TRBJ2-1; D not certain. CDR3 size: 12 residues. Trimming removed 4 bases from V and 4 bases from J, with 5 bases in between. The CDR3, as DNA: TGTGCCAGCAGTTGGGGTTACAATGAGCAGTTCTTC. It translates to CASSWGYNEQFF.

This clonotype was seen a handful of times. This chain joins TRBV20-1 and TRBJ2-5; 7 bases map to TRBD2. TRBJ2-7 matches the DNA end more closely, so the J call is doubtful. The CDR3 sequence is 15 residues long. The germline V gene has CDR1 DFQATT and CDR2 SNEGSKA (reference sequence). This CDR3 is CSARGRPSGTYEQYF. CDR3 bases: TGCAGTGCTAGAGGAAGACCTAGCGGAACCTACGAGCAGTACTTC.

The V call is TRBV5-1, the J call TRBJ1-1; D not certain. The germline V gene encodes CDR1 SGHRS and CDR2 YFSETQ. Deletions cut 4 bases from V and 0 bases from J, with 13 bases between. The CDR3 has 15 amino acids. The CDR3 region has the DNA TGCGCCAGCAGCCCTCTTTCGGGTATGAACACTGAAGCTTTCTTT. As protein: CASSPLSGMNTEAFF.

The chain joins TRBV4-3 to TRBJ2-5; 8 bases align to TRBD2. The J call may not be correct, given that the DNA end is closer to TRBJ2-7. The CDR3 totals 16 residues. Germline lookup yields CDR1 LGHNA and CDR2 YSLEER. The chain's CDR3 is CASSQDRRGESYEQYF. CDR3 in DNA: TGCGCCAGCAGCCAAGATAGGCGGGGGGAGTCCTACGAGCAGTACTTC.

The V gene is TRBV6-1, the J gene TRBJ2-1; TRBD2 agrees at 8 bases. V lost 3 bases to trimming and J lost 6 bases; unmatched junction nucleotides: 10. The CDR3 is 16 residues long. CDR1 is MNHNS and CDR2 is SASEGT in the germline V gene. Here the CDR3 DNA reads TGTGCCAGCAGTGATCAACCGGGACTAGAGGTCAATGAGCAGTTCTTC. Amino acids: CASSDQPGLEVNEQFF.

This rearrangement joins TRBV11-2 to TRBJ1-3; tentatively, D is TRBD1 (6 bases). Germline-derived CDR1 and CDR2 are SGHAT and FQNNGV. V shed 6 bases and J shed 2 bases, with 14 bases lying between them. The CDR3 consists of 15 residues. The CDR3 DNA follows: TGTGCCAGCAGTCTCGGACAGACTGCTGGAAACACCATATATTTT. Translation: CASSLGQTAGNTIYF.

This clonotype was observed a handful of times. The CDR3 is CSARDLAYEQYF. CDR3 sequence (DNA): TGCAGTGCTAGAGATCTGGCCTACGAGCAGTACTTC. The chain employs TRBV20-1 and TRBJ2-7; D not resolved. CDR3 length: 12 residues. V lost 0 bases to trimming and J lost 2 bases, with 5 bases between them. The germline CDR1 and CDR2 sequences are DFQATT and SNEGSKA (reference sequence).

There are a few counts of this clonotype. The CDR3 nucleotides read TGCAGCGCTAACCCCGGGGTAGGAGAGACCCAGTACTTC. Protein sequence: CSANPGVGETQYF. This sequence joins TRBV29-1 and TRBJ2-5, with a weak D call TRBD2 (5 bases). Trimming stripped 7 bases from V and 4 bases from J, with 16 bases between. CDR1 is SQVTM and CDR2 is ANQGSEA in the germline V gene. This CDR3 contains 13 residues.

This chain uses TRBV29-1 with TRBJ2-5; D unresolved. Germline CDR1 reads SQVTM; CDR2 reads ANQGSEA. This CDR3 contains 14 residues. With 2 bases removed from V and 2 bases from J, the gap between germline ends came to 12 bases. CDR3 amino acids: CSVEIGGGQETQYF. CDR3 coding DNA: TGCAGCGTTGAAATCGGCGGCGGTCAAGAGACCCAGTACTTC.

CDR3 sequence reads: CASSLLDRKNIQYF. CDR3 nucleotide sequence: TGTGCCAGCAGCCTATTGGACAGAAAAAACATTCAGTACTTC. The chain employs TRBV13 and TRBJ2-4, with D tentatively TRBD1 (6 bases). Germline loops: CDR1 PRHDT, CDR2 FYEKMQ (reference sequence). There are 14 residues in the CDR3. The germline V and J ends were trimmed by 5 bases and 4 bases, with 12 bases remaining between them.

This chain joins TRBV24-1 and TRBJ2-2; D call uncertain. CDR3 size: 13 residues. Trimming cost V 1 base and J 6 bases, with 5 bases left between them. Germline CDR1 and CDR2: KGHDR and SFDVKD. CDR3: CATSDLSAGELFF. The CDR3 DNA is TGTGCCACCAGTGATTTATCCGCCGGGGAGCTGTTTTTT.

This clonotype occurred a few times. J is TRBJ2-2 and V is TRBV6-1; no clear D gene. The V end was cut by 10 bases, the J end by 0 bases, with 12 bases between. The germline CDR1 and CDR2 sequences are MNHNS and SASEGT. The CDR3 has 14 amino acids. In DNA, the CDR3 is TGTGCCACGAAGGGCGGTTCGAACACCGGGGAGCTGTTTTTT. This sequence encodes CATKGGSNTGELFF.

The chain employs TRBV7-9 and TRBJ2-7; D gene ambiguous. With 1 base removed from V and 5 bases from J, the gap between germline ends came to 9 bases. Per the germline V gene, CDR1 is SEHNR and CDR2 is FQNEAQ (reference sequence). CDR3 length: 13 residues. CDR3 sequence (DNA): TGTGCCAGCAGCTTAGGGATGGAAGACGAGCAGTACTTC. This gives the protein CASSLGMEDEQYF.

V and J are TRBV27 and TRBJ2-2; weak D call: TRBD2 (6 bases). This CDR3 comprises 15 residues. V lost 7 bases, J lost 1 base, and 13 bases lay in between. CDR1 and CDR2 from the germline V gene are MNHEY and SMNVEV (reference sequence). The CDR3 DNA is TGTGCCAGCACCATGGGACTCAGGAACACCGGGGAGCTGTTTTTT. Its protein product is CASTMGLRNTGELFF.

The chain links TRBV13 to TRBJ2-3; 10 nucleotides agree with TRBD2. Germline CDR1 and CDR2: PRHDT and FYEKMQ (reference sequence). The trim removed 5 bases at V and 0 bases at J, leaving 8 bases unmatched. This CDR3 comprises 17 residues. As DNA, the CDR3 is TGTGCCAGCAGCCCTCAGCGGGGGGGTCCTAGCACAGATACGCAGTATTTT. Amino acid sequence: CASSPQRGGPSTDTQYF.

This clonotype was detected only a few times. V is TRBV19 and J is TRBJ1-6, with D hard to call. This CDR3 region has 16 residues. Between the trimmed V and J ends, which lost 0 bases and 0 bases, there was a span of 6 bases. Per germline, CDR1 LNHDA and CDR2 SQIVND (reference sequence). The CDR3, as DNA: TGTGCCAGTAGTATAGACCGGAGCTCCTATAATTCACCCCTCCACTTT. It translates to CASSIDRSSYNSPLHF.